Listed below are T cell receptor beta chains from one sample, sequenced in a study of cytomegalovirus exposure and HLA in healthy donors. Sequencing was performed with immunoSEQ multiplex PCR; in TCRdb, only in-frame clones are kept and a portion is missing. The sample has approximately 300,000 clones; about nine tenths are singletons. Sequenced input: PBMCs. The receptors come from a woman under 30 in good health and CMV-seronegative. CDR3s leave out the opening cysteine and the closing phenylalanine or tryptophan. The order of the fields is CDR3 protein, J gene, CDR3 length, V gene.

ASSSGSYEQY | TRBJ2-7 | 10 | TRBV2
ASSLAGETQY | TRBJ2-5 | 10 | TRBV5-1
ASSTQEGPNYGYT | TRBJ1-2 | 13 | TRBV9
ASSDRQGADTQY | TRBJ2-3 | 12 | TRBV18
ASSHGLVSGRTNEQY | TRBJ2-7 | 15 | TRBV4-1
ASSLGQEIGTQY | TRBJ2-3 | 12 | TRBV5-1
ATRKDRGNEKLF | TRBJ1-4 | 12 | TRBV27
ASSHWSVDEQF | TRBJ2-1 | 11 | TRBV4-1
ASTPAGGPHEQY | TRBJ2-7 | 12 | TRBV5-1
ASSPTKAYTDTQY | TRBJ2-3 | 13 | TRBV6-1
ASSLPGRDDEQF | TRBJ2-1 | 12 | TRBV5-1
ASSLGQGMSSYEQY | TRBJ2-7 | 14 | TRBV7-6
ASSLGSGWREQF | TRBJ2-1 | 12 | TRBV7-2
ASRQLASYEQY | TRBJ2-7 | 11 | TRBV6-5
ASSLSGGTARGEQF | TRBJ2-1 | 14 | TRBV27
ASSTGSTDTQY | TRBJ2-3 | 11 | TRBV11-3
ASSQPLAGGGEQY | TRBJ2-7 | 13 | TRBV4-1
ASMKVGGSDQPQH | TRBJ1-5 | 13 | TRBV19
ASSTGAGQGSPEAF | TRBJ1-1 | 14 | TRBV5-1
ASQWASGSYNEQF | TRBJ2-1 | 13 | TRBV25-1
ASSESRAEAF | TRBJ1-1 | 10 | TRBV25-1
ASSPGTVYNEQF | TRBJ2-1 | 12 | TRBV6-5
ASGTRINTRTVSTDTQY | TRBJ2-3 | 17 | TRBV12-5
ATSREGDRARYT | TRBJ1-2 | 12 | TRBV15
AISGLSYEQY | TRBJ2-7 | 10 | TRBV10-3
SVEGGEETQY | TRBJ2-5 | 10 | TRBV29-1
ASSLFSTGNTGELF | TRBJ2-2 | 14 | TRBV7-2
ASSVPAGESSEQY | TRBJ2-7 | 13 | TRBV2
ASRNRLATEAF | TRBJ1-1 | 11 | TRBV13
ASSGLAGLGEQF | TRBJ2-1 | 12 | TRBV2
ASPPPQAGTEAF | TRBJ1-1 | 12 | TRBV21-1
ASSLAEGQPQH | TRBJ1-5 | 11 | TRBV7-9